The 10 T cell receptor beta chains in this list originate from one sample, sequenced in a study of blood T cell repertoires in COVID-19. Sequencing was performed with immunoSEQ multiplex PCR; in TCRdb, only in-frame clones are kept and a portion is missing. The sample lists roughly 27,000 clones, approximately 80% seen once, with about 42% in the top ten. Material for sequencing was peripheral blood. The receptors derive from an older woman with acute or convalescent COVID-19.

The chain is built from TRBV7-8 and TRBJ2-7; TRBD1 matches 7 bases. Per the germline V gene, CDR1 is SGHVS and CDR2 is FQNEAQ. The CDR3 is 14 residues long. The V segment lost 5 bases and the J segment 5 bases; nucleotides outside the gene matches: 9. The chain's CDR3 is CASSAQQGFDEQYF. The CDR3 DNA is TGTGCCAGCAGCGCCCAACAGGGGTTCGACGAGCAGTACTTC.

The chain joins TRBV4-3 to TRBJ1-4, with 8 bases identical to TRBD1. Trimming removed 3 bases from V and 8 bases from J; junction bases left unmatched: 11. CDR1 is LGHNA, CDR2 YSLEER, per germline. This CDR3 is built from 16 residues. CDR3 sequence: CASSQTGGQGGEKLFF. CDR3 DNA sequence: TGCGCCAGCAGCCAGACCGGAGGACAGGGTGGGGAAAAACTGTTTTTT.

Here the CDR3 reads CASSFVQGARQYF. In nucleotides, the CDR3 is TGTGCCAGCAGTTTCGTACAGGGGGCGAGGCAGTACTTC. V is TRBV28 and J is TRBJ2-7, with 9 nucleotides matching TRBD1. Germline V gives CDR1 MDHEN, CDR2 SYDVKM. Germline trimming cut 3 bases from V and 9 bases from J; bases unmatched to any gene: 6. The CDR3 spans 13 residues.

The V and J genes are TRBV28 and TRBJ2-3, with 9 bases lining up with TRBD2. Germline-derived CDR1 and CDR2 are MDHEN and SYDVKM. The CDR3 covers 15 residues. With V trimmed by 4 bases and J by 0 bases, 2 bases remained unmatched. The CDR3 region is CASSSSGVSTDTQYF. In DNA, the CDR3 is TGTGCCAGCAGTTCTAGCGGGGTGAGCACAGATACGCAGTATTTT. Based on the CDR3 plus reference TRBV28 and TRBJ2-3, the full variable domain is DVKVTQSSRYLVKRTGEKVFLECVQDMDHENMFWYRQDPGLGLRLIYFSYDVKMKEKGDIPEGYSVSREKKERFSLILESASTNQTSMYLCASSSSGVSTDTQYFGPGTRLTVL.

The chain joins TRBV5-6 to TRBJ1-2; TRBD1 matches at 7 bases. The CDR3 runs 15 residues. CDR1 SGHDT and CDR2 YYEEEE come from the germline V gene. The ends lost 0 bases at V and 3 bases at J; junction bases unmatched: 5. CDR3 loop: CASSLARDSDYGYTF. CDR3 nucleotide sequence: TGTGCCAGCAGCTTGGCTAGGGACAGTGACTATGGCTACACCTTC.

The genes are TRBV19 and TRBJ2-2; 13 positions agree with TRBD2. V shed 1 base, J shed 4 bases, and the junction held 3 bases outside the gene matches. The CDR3 consists of 17 residues. CDR1 and CDR2 from the germline V gene are LNHDA and SQIVND (reference sequence). The CDR3 nucleotides are TGTGCCAGTAGTATAGGGACTAGCGGGAGATTCACCGGGGAGCTGTTTTTT. It translates to CASSIGTSGRFTGELFF.

The chain recombines TRBV28 with TRBJ1-2, with TRBD1 matching 8 bases. The CDR3 covers 16 residues. V lost 5 bases to trimming and J lost 4 bases; unmatched junction nucleotides: 12. Germline CDR1 and CDR2: MDHEN and SYDVKM. DNA of the CDR3: TGTGCCAGCAGTCCCCCCGGACAGGGAGCGGGCTATGGCTACACCTTC. This codes for CASSPPGQGAGYGYTF.

This chain joins TRBV4-3 and TRBJ1-6, with a weak D call TRBD1 (6 bases). The V gene's germline CDR1 is LGHNA and CDR2 YSLEER. Trimming cost V 0 bases and J 10 bases, with 10 bases left between them. The CDR3 totals 14 residues. The CDR3, as DNA: TGCGCCAGCAGCCAAGACAGGGGAGGGTCACCCCTCCACTTT. Amino acids: CASSQDRGGSPLHF.

The chain combines TRBV28 with TRBJ2-6; 10 bases fit TRBD1. Germline V gene data show CDR1 as MDHEN and CDR2 as SYDVKM. V was pared by 6 bases and J by 0 bases, with 8 bases of the junction left unmatched. This CDR3 has 18 residues. CDR3 in amino acids: CASRGQGQGSSGANVLTF. The CDR3 DNA follows: TGTGCCAGCAGGGGACAGGGGCAGGGGAGCTCTGGGGCCAACGTCCTGACTTTC.

The chain uses TRBV4-1 and TRBJ1-1, with a tentative D call TRBD1 (6 bases). Germline CDR1 is MGHRA and CDR2 is YSYEKL. This CDR3 has 15 residues. The V end was cut by 0 bases, the J end by 4 bases, with 12 bases between. The CDR3 loop reads CASSQEAGAATEAFF. The CDR3 DNA sequence: TGCGCCAGCAGCCAAGAAGCAGGGGCCGCCACTGAAGCTTTCTTT.